This TCR beta chain came from a study of T cells in Graves' hyperthyroidism and ophthalmopathy. General study findings and limits: Appearing also in blood were most of the thyroid clonotypes expanded above 0.001.

Germline assignment: CDR1 SGHTA and CDR2 FQGNSA. Trimming removed 5 bases at V and 6 bases at J, with 10 bases between. The CDR3 spans 13 residues. Regions amplified from RNA transcripts were the TCR beta CDR3 regions. Researchers ran a first-round RT-PCR on the TCR CDR3 using the HTBI primer set. TCRdb re-analysed the multiplex PCR reads in MiXCR, keeping a single row per CDR3 protein. The profile covers around 580,000 distinct CDR3 sequences, with 16% appearing a single time and approximately 20% taken by the ten largest. Points on this clonotype: Antigen specificity is unknown.

Stable disease denoted Graves' hyperthyroidism without ophthalmopathy progression within 18 months. Exclusion followed for patients with uncontrolled infection, other autoimmune disease, pregnancy or lactation. The source material was blood. The chain combines TRBV7-2 with TRBJ2-2, with TRBD1 as a possible D gene (5 bases). The receptor comes from a woman aged 18-30 years with Graves' hyperthyroidism. CDR3 sequence reads: CASSNPGPGELFF. CDR3 DNA: TGTGCCAGCAGCAATCCAGGGCCCGGGGAGCTGTTTTTT.